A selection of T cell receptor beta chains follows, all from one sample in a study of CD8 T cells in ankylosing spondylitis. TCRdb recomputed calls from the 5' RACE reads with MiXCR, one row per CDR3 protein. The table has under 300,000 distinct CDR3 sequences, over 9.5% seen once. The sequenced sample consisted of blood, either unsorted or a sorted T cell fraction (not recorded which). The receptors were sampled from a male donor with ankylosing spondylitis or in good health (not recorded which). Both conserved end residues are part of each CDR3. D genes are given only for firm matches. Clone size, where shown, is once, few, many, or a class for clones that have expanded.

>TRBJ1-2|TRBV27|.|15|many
CASSLDRLGADGYTF
TGTGCCAGCAGTTTAGACCGCCTCGGGGCGGATGGCTACACCTTC
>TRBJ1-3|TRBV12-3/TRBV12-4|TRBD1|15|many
CASSPDRIKGNTIYF
TGTGCCAGCAGCCCGGACAGGATCAAGGGGAACACCATATATTTT
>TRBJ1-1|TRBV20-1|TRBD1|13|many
CSAEGQALAEAFF
TGCAGTGCCGAGGGACAGGCCCTCGCTGAAGCTTTCTTT
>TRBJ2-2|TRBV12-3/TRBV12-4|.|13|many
CASSLKGPMELFF
TGTGCCAGCAGTTTAAAGGGGCCTATGGAGCTGTTTTTT
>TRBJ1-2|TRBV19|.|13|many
CASRGDPNYGYTF
TGTGCCAGTAGGGGGGACCCTAACTATGGCTACACCTTC
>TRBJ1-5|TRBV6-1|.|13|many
CASSEGSGAPQHF
TGTGCCAGCAGTGAAGGGAGTGGGGCGCCCCAGCATTTT
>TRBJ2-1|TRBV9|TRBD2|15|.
CASSPSGERYNEQFF
TGTGCCAGCAGCCCTAGCGGGGAGCGCTACAATGAGCAGTTCTTC
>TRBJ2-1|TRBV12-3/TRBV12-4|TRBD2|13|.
CASSLELASEQFF
TGTGCCAGCAGTTTAGAACTAGCGTCCGAGCAGTTCTTC
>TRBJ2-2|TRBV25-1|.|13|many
CASKQGTTGELFF
TGTGCCAGCAAGCAGGGAACCACCGGGGAGCTGTTTTTT
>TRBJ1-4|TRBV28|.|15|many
CASSFLGLSGEKLFF
TGTGCCAGCAGTTTCTTAGGACTCTCGGGTGAAAAACTGTTTTTT
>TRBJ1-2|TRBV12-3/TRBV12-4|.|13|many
CARLHEGPYGYTF
TGTGCCAGACTTCATGAGGGTCCCTATGGCTACACCTTC
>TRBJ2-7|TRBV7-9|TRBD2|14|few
CASSLDPAGNYQYF
TGTGCCAGCAGCTTAGATCCAGCGGGGAATTATCAGTACTTC
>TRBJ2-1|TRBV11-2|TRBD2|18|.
CASSRTKGSSGVGSEQFF
TGTGCCAGCAGCAGAACTAAAGGTTCTAGCGGGGTTGGAAGCGAGCAGTTCTTC
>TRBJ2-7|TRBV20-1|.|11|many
CSARGPTEQYF
TGCAGTGCTAGAGGACCTACCGAGCAGTACTTC
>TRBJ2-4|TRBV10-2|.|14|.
CASSEGEEANIQYF
TGCGCCAGCAGTGAGGGGGAGGAAGCAAACATTCAGTACTTC
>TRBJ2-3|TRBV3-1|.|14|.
CASSPTVDTDTQYF
TGTGCCAGCAGCCCTACTGTTGACACAGATACGCAGTATTTT
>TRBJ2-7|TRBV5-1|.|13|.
CASRLEGFYEQYF
TGCGCCAGCAGATTGGAGGGGTTCTACGAGCAGTACTTC
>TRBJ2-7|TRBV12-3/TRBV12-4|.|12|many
CASCPTRVEQYF
TGTGCCAGCTGCCCGACTCGAGTCGAGCAGTACTTC
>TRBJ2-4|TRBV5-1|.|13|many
CASSAAAKNIQYF
TGCGCCAGTAGCGCGGCTGCCAAAAACATTCAGTACTTC
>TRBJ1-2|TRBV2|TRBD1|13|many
CASSEDRESGYTF
TGTGCCAGCAGTGAGGACAGGGAGAGTGGCTACACCTTC
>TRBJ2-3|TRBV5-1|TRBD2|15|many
CASRKAGGGTDTQYF
TGCGCCAGCAGAAAAGCGGGAGGGGGCACAGATACGCAGTATTTT
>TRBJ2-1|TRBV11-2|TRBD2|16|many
CASSGSEREGYNEQFF
TGTGCCAGCAGCGGATCGGAGCGGGAGGGATACAATGAGCAGTTCTTC